This passage covers 30 T cell receptor beta chains from one sample sequenced in a study of blood T cells in healthy people across ages. Together with a sample-barcoded 5' primer, a J-beta primer mix was included in a second PCR lasting about 7 to 12 cycles. Each CDR3 protein is one row after TCRdb ran MiXCR on the 5' RACE reads. The sample has 550,000 to 650,000 distinct CDR3 sequences; about 27% are singletons. These sequences were also reported in another study, on T cells of mothers and their children.

The material sequenced was blood. The source of these receptors is a boy between 2 and 10 years old in good health.

The chain combines TRBV29-1 with TRBJ1-1; D gene unclear. CDR1 and CDR2 (germline): SQVTM, ANQGSEA. The CDR3 spans 11 residues. V dropped 7 bases and J dropped 4 bases, with 10 bases sitting between them. CDR3 nucleotide sequence: TGCAGCGGGGCTGAGGGCACTGAAGCTTTCTTT. This translates into CSGAEGTEAFF.

For the CDR3, the DNA is TGTGCCAGCAGCTTAACTAAGGGGGGCCACGAGCAGTACTTC. It encodes CASSLTKGGHEQYF. This sequence joins TRBV7-3 and TRBJ2-7; D tentatively reads TRBD1 or TRBD2 (6 bases each). CDR1 SGHTA and CDR2 FQGTGA come from the germline V gene. This CDR3 comprises 14 residues. V lost 0 bases and J lost 5, with 11 bases in between.

As for this clonotype: Compared with germline, one end of the junction differs, possibly owing to a read error. The chain uses TRBV15 and TRBJ2-7; D possibly uses TRBD1 or TRBD2 (6 bases each). The CDR3 length is 15 residues. CDR1 is LNHNV, CDR2 YYDKDF, per germline (reference sequence). For the CDR3, the DNA is TGTGCCACCAGCAGAGATAAGGGGGGCTCGAGCGAGCAGCACTTC. Amino acid sequence: CATSRDKGGSSEQHF.

The chain combines TRBV27 with TRBJ2-5, with D tentatively TRBD2 (5 bases). The CDR3 loop spans 13 amino acids. The V and J ends lost 6 bases and 5 bases respectively, with 13 bases between them. Germline CDR1 MNHEY, CDR2 SMNVEV (reference sequence). The CDR3: CASRLDPPETQYF. CDR3 DNA: TGTGCCAGCAGACTAGACCCTCCGGAGACCCAGTACTTC.

This clonotype occurred a few times. The V gene is TRBV7-9, the J gene TRBJ1-2; the match to TRBD1 covers 9 bases. After removal of 3 bases from V and 7 bases from J, the junction contained 6 bases not matched to a gene. Germline V gives CDR1 SEHNR, CDR2 FQNEAQ (reference sequence). This CDR3 has 14 amino acids. CDR3 nucleotide sequence: TGTGCCAGCAGCTTCTCACAGGGGGCGGGTGGCTACACCTTC. Translation gives CASSFSQGAGGYTF.

The DNA for the CDR3 is TGCAGTGCTAGAGACGGGGGAGGCTACACCTTC. Protein sequence: CSARDGGGYTF. This chain connects TRBV20-1 to TRBJ1-2; D is possibly TRBD1 (5 bases). V was cut by 0 bases and J by 8 bases, with 7 bases left in between. Per germline, CDR1 DFQATT and CDR2 SNEGSKA (reference sequence). The CDR3 spans 11 residues.

This chain joins TRBV11-2 and TRBJ2-7; D may be TRBD1 (7 bases). In germline, CDR1 is SGHAT, CDR2 FQNNGV. The V gene lost 2 bases and the J gene lost 0 bases, with 14 bases spanning the gap. This CDR3 is built from 16 residues. DNA for the CDR3: TGTGCCAGCAGCTTATCTTCAGGGGGGTTCTCCTACGAGCAGTACTTC. Residues: CASSLSSGGFSYEQYF.

The gene calls are TRBV5-5 and TRBJ1-2; 9 bases map to TRBD1. Germline CDR1 and CDR2: SGHKS and YYEKEE (reference sequence). V trimming: 3 bases; J trimming: 8 bases; junction bases outside the gene matches: 11. CDR3 size: 15 residues. CDR3 amino acids: CASSSPGTGSKGYTF. CDR3 nucleotide sequence: TGTGCCAGCAGCTCACCCGGGACAGGGTCAAAGGGCTACACCTTC.

The rearrangement links TRBV20-1 to TRBJ2-3, with D possibly matching TRBD1 (5 bases). This CDR3 has 14 residues. CDR1 and CDR2 (germline): DFQATT, SNEGSKA (reference sequence). The ends were cut back, 4 bases at V and 1 base at J, with 12 bases in the middle. CDR3 DNA sequence: TGCAGTGCTAATAAGGGGCCCCGCACAGATACGCAGTATTTT. It is translated as CSANKGPRTDTQYF.

The V and J genes are TRBV24-1 and TRBJ2-2; D is unclear. The CDR3 loop spans 16 amino acids. The germline V and J ends were trimmed by 0 bases and 6 bases, with 13 bases remaining between them. Per germline, CDR1 KGHDR and CDR2 SFDVKD. The DNA for the CDR3 is TGTGCCACCAGTGATTTGGGGCCACGTGAAGCCGGGGAGCTGTTTTTT. Translating it yields CATSDLGPREAGELFF.

This clonotype occurred a few times. The chain joins TRBV7-3 to TRBJ2-2; maybe TRBD1 (6 bases). V was cut by 2 bases and J by 4 bases, with 11 bases left in between. The germline V gene encodes CDR1 SGHTA and CDR2 FQGTGA. The CDR3 totals 15 residues. The CDR3 nucleotides are TGTGCCAGCAGCTTAGGGACAACGAGCACCGGGGAGCTGTTTTTT. This sequence encodes CASSLGTTSTGELFF.

The chain combines TRBV5-1 with TRBJ2-2; D remains unclear. This CDR3 comprises 13 residues. Germline values: CDR1 SGHRS, CDR2 YFSETQ. The germline V and J ends were trimmed by 0 bases and 5 bases, with 5 bases remaining between them. The CDR3 region is CASSLALTGELFF. DNA for the CDR3: TGCGCCAGCAGCTTGGCCCTGACCGGGGAGCTGTTTTTT.

The rearrangement joins TRBV7-9 to TRBJ1-2; maybe TRBD1 (6 bases). CDR1 is SEHNR and CDR2 is FQNEAQ in the germline V gene (reference sequence). The CDR3 spans 15 residues. Trimming pared 5 bases from V and 4 bases from J, leaving 17 bases between. CDR3 protein: CASSEARQVIYGYTF. The CDR3 DNA reads TGTGCCAGCAGCGAAGCTAGACAGGTGATCTATGGCTACACCTTC. Full variable domain (remainder filled in from reference TRBV7-9 and TRBJ1-2): DTGVSQNPRHKITKRGQNVTFRCDPISEHNRLYWYRQTLGQGPEFLTYFQNEAQLEKSRLLSDRFSAERPKGSFSTLEIQRTEQGDSAMYLCASSEARQVIYGYTFGSGTRLTVV.

J is TRBJ1-2 and V is TRBV4-3; TRBD1 matches at 7 bases. The CDR3 consists of 16 residues. Germline CDR1 LGHNA, CDR2 YSLEER. The V gene end was trimmed by 1 base and the J gene end by 7 bases; junction bases not matched to a gene: 12. In DNA, the CDR3 is TGCGCCAGCAGCCAAGCAGGGAGGACAGGCCTTTTTGGCTACACCTTC. This codes for CASSQAGRTGLFGYTF.

This clonotype was observed at least ten times. This rearrangement joins TRBV6-5 to TRBJ2-5, with D perhaps assigned TRBD1 or TRBD2 (7 bases each). The DNA end is more similar to TRBJ2-1, so the J call may be wrong. CDR3 length: 19 residues. The germline V gene encodes CDR1 MNHEY and CDR2 SVGAGI. The CDR3 loop reads CASSYRGRGTRAGGAEQFF. CDR3 nucleotide sequence: TGTGCCAGCAGTTACAGAGGAAGGGGGACAAGGGCAGGGGGGGCTGAGCAGTTCTTC.

This clonotype was seen more than once but under ten times. The chain carries TRBV2 and TRBJ2-5, with D uncertain. The CDR3 consists of 13 residues. Between the trimmed V and J ends, which lost 3 bases and 5 bases, there was a span of 10 bases. Germline-derived CDR1 and CDR2 are SNHLY and FYNNEI. CDR3 sequence (DNA): TGTGCCAGCAGTGACGGTTTTGGGGAGACCCAGTACTTC. Amino acids: CASSDGFGETQYF.

This clonotype was picked up a small number of times. The chain employs TRBV29-1 and TRBJ2-5; no reliable D call. Germline V gene data show CDR1 as SQVTM and CDR2 as ANQGSEA. This CDR3 has 12 amino acids. V was clipped by 0 bases and J by 3 bases, with 5 bases between them. The CDR3 region has the DNA TGCAGCGTTGAAGAGCACAAAGAGACCCAGTACTTC. Protein product: CSVEEHKETQYF.

The chain has TRBV20-1 and TRBJ1-2; TRBD1 is a possible D gene (5 bases). CDR1 is DFQATT, CDR2 SNEGSKA, per germline (reference sequence). V lost 3 bases, J lost 4 bases, and 21 bases lay in between. This CDR3 contains 16 residues. CDR3 sequence: CSARGRTNTFRYGYTF. CDR3 DNA: TGCAGTGCTAGGGGCCGGACAAACACGTTTCGCTATGGCTACACCTTC.

This clonotype was found a few times. Because the CDR3 is missing its conserved closing phenylalanine or tryptophan, this is likely a read error. This chain uses TRBV7-9 with TRBJ2-5; TRBD1 is a possible D gene (5 bases). The V and J ends lost 2 bases and 5 bases respectively, with 15 bases between them. The CDR3 is made up of 15 amino acids. The germline CDR1 and CDR2 sequences are SEHNR and FQNEAQ (reference sequence). Here the CDR3 DNA reads TGTGCCAGCAGCTTACCCGACAGTCCCCAGGAGACCCAGTACTCC. Amino acid sequence: CASSLPDSPQETQYS.

This chain uses TRBV6-1 with TRBJ2-3, with D perhaps TRBD2 (6 bases). The CDR3 runs to 15 residues. V was cut by 6 bases and J by 0 bases, with 13 bases left in between. CDR1 MNHNS and CDR2 SASEGT come from the germline V gene. As DNA, the CDR3 is TGTGCCAGCAGACTCCTAGCGTCTAGCACAGATACGCAGTATTTT. Translation: CASRLLASSTDTQYF.

V and J are TRBV5-1 and TRBJ1-2, with D unclear. Trimming shortened V by 0 bases and J by 4 bases, and 13 bases separated the two germline ends. This CDR3 comprises 15 residues. Germline assignment: CDR1 SGHRS and CDR2 YFSETQ. The CDR3: CASSLVGGRVYGYTF. CDR3 bases: TGCGCCAGCAGCTTGGTCGGAGGGAGAGTCTATGGCTACACCTTC.

This chain joins TRBV6-6 and TRBJ2-5; D might be TRBD2 (5 bases). From germline, CDR1 is MNHNY and CDR2 SVGAGI (reference sequence). Trimming cost V 8 bases and J 0 bases, with 16 bases left between them. This CDR3 comprises 15 residues. This CDR3 is CASGTADSYQETQYF. The CDR3, as DNA: TGTGCCAGCGGTACGGCGGACTCCTACCAAGAGACCCAGTACTTC.

This clonotype was recorded a few times. The chain combines TRBV27 with TRBJ2-5, with 11 nucleotides matching TRBD2. The J call could be wrong; TRBJ2-7 is a better fit for the DNA end. The CDR3 extends over 16 amino acids. The V gene's germline CDR1 is MNHEY and CDR2 SMNVEV (reference sequence). CDR3 sequence (DNA): TGTGCCAGCAGCGATAGCGGGGGGGCCCTTTTTTACGAGCAGTACTTC. As protein: CASSDSGGALFYEQYF.

As DNA, the CDR3 is TGTGCCAGCAGCACCTCGGGGGCTCGCACAGATACGCAGTATTTT. This sequence encodes CASSTSGARTDTQYF. The rearrangement joins TRBV7-9 to TRBJ2-3; either TRBD1 or TRBD2 may fit D (6 bases each). V was clipped by 5 bases and J by 1 base, with 13 bases between them. This CDR3 comprises 15 residues. Germline-derived CDR1 and CDR2 are SEHNR and FQNEAQ (reference sequence).

The chain has TRBV4-2 and TRBJ1-5, with D possibly matching TRBD1 (5 bases). Trimming took 0 bases from V and 3 from J, leaving 12 bases between them. The CDR3 length is 16 residues. CDR1 LGHNA and CDR2 YNFKEQ come from the germline V gene. The CDR3 DNA follows: TGTGCCAGCAGCCAAGAGGGGGGGTTTTTCAATCAGCCCCAGCATTTT. This sequence encodes CASSQEGGFFNQPQHF.

The CDR3 loop reads CASSYAGGRETQYF. The CDR3 nucleotides are TGTGCCAGCAGCTACGCGGGGGGGCGCGAGACCCAGTACTTC. The V gene is TRBV6-1, the J gene TRBJ2-5; 9 bases are a match to TRBD2. Germline values: CDR1 MNHNS, CDR2 SASEGT. V shed 6 bases, J shed 5 bases, and the junction held 7 bases outside the gene matches. The CDR3 contains 14 residues.

The chain combines TRBV5-1 with TRBJ1-2; a weak D match, TRBD1 (6 bases). The CDR3 consists of 12 residues. Germline V gives CDR1 SGHRS, CDR2 YFSETQ. Deletions cut 2 bases from V and 8 bases from J, with 10 bases between. The CDR3 DNA reads TGCGCCAGCAGCTTCTCCAGGGGCGGCTACACCTTC. It yields the protein CASSFSRGGYTF.

Regarding this clonotype: This could be a read error, since a much larger clone is one nucleotide away. The chain employs TRBV6-2 or TRBV6-3 and TRBJ2-5, with D maybe TRBD2 (5 bases). The CDR3 extends over 15 amino acids. V lost 0 bases, J lost 4 bases, and 12 bases lay in between. Germline lookup yields CDR1 MNHEY and CDR2 SVGEGT. The CDR3 reads CASSYSAEGGETQYF. The CDR3 bases are TGTGCCAGCAGTTACTCAGCGGAAGGAGGAGAGACCCAGTACTTC.

In its sample, this clonotype was seen a few times. The J gene is TRBJ2-7, the V gene TRBV29-1, with TRBD1 matching 9 bases. The end of the DNA is better explained by TRBJ2-5, so the J call may be wrong. The CDR3 totals 15 residues. CDR1 is SQVTM, CDR2 ANQGSEA, per germline. The CDR3 DNA reads TGCAGCGTTGAGGAGACAGGGGGGCCCCAAGAGACCCAGTACTTC. Translating gives CSVEETGGPQETQYF.

To note about this clonotype: Sequence at one end of the junction differs from germline and may be a read error. V gene TRBV7-9 combines with J gene TRBJ1-2; a possible D gene is TRBD1 (5 bases). Germline V gene sequence: CDR1 SEHNR, CDR2 FQNEAQ (reference sequence). This CDR3 spans 13 amino acids. For the CDR3, the DNA is TGTGGCAGCCGAGATGGGGGGAACTATGGCTACACCTTC. Amino acids: CGSRDGGNYGYTF.